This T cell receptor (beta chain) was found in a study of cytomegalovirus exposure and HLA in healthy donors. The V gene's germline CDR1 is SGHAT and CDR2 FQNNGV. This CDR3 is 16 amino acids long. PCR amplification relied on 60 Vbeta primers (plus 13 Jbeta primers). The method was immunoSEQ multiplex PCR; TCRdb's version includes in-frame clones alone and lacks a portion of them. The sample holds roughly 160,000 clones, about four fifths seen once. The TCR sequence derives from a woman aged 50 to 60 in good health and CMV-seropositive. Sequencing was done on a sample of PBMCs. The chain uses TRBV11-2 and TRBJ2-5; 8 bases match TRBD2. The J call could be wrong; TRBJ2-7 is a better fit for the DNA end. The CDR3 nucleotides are TGTGCCAGCAGCTTCCCGGGGAGTCGCGGGGGGCTCGAGCAGTACTTC. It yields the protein CASSFPGSRGGLEQYF.